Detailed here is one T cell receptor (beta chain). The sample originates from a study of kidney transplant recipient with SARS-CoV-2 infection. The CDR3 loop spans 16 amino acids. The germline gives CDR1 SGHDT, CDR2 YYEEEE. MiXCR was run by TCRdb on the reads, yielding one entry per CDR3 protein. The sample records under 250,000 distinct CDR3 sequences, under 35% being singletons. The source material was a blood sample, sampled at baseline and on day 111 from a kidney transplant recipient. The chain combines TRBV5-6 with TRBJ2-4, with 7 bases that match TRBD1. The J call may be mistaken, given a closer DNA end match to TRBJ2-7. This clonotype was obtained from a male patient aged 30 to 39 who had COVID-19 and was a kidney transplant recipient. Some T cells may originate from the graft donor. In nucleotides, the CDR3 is TGTGCCAGCAGCGATACCGGGACAGCTACCACCTACGAGCAGTACTTC. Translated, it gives CASSDTGTATTYEQYF.